These 20 T cell receptor beta chains came from one sample sequenced in a study of spatial heterogeneity in lung cancer. TCRdb used MiXCR to reprocess the 5' RACE reads, holding one entry per CDR3 protein. The sample holds 45,000 to 55,000 distinct CDR3 sequences, approximately 5% seen once. Time point meaning: sample taken at primary tumor resection. Whole RNA came from tumor, nontumor lung or frozen PBMC and was sequenced without being sorted. Sequenced here: PBMCs, sampled at surgery. Receptors were obtained from a male donor with early-stage non-small cell lung cancer.

The sample holds a few counts of this clonotype. The chain couples TRBV6-6 to TRBJ2-3, with 8 nucleotides matching TRBD2. CDR1 MNHNY and CDR2 SVGAGI come from the germline V gene (reference sequence). CDR3 length equals 17 residues. V lost 0 bases and J lost 0; bases outside the gene matches: 5. The DNA of the CDR3 is TGTGCCAGCAGTTACTCGAAGGCGGGAGGTAGCACAGATACGCAGTATTTT. Its protein is CASSYSKAGGSTDTQYF.

This clonotype has a handful of counts. The chain is built from TRBV24-1 and TRBJ2-2, with 8 bases lining up with TRBD1. V lost 0 bases and J lost 2; bases outside the gene matches: 4. Germline lookup yields CDR1 KGHDR and CDR2 SFDVKD. The CDR3 spans 17 residues. CDR3 DNA: TGTGCCACCAGTGATTTGGGACAGGGTCTCAACACCGGGGAGCTGTTTTTT. It codes for CATSDLGQGLNTGELFF.

There are many counts of this clonotype. The gene calls are TRBV20-1 and TRBJ2-5; tentative D call: TRBD2 (6 bases). Germline V lookup: CDR1 DFQATT, CDR2 SNEGSKA (reference sequence). The CDR3 covers 14 residues. V was clipped by 0 bases and J by 5 bases, with 13 bases between them. The CDR3 bases are TGCAGTGCTAGAGATAGCCGGAGGGAGGAGACCCAGTACTTC. Its translation is CSARDSRREETQYF.

This clonotype was counted at least ten times. The chain uses TRBV19 and TRBJ2-2; D tentatively fits TRBD1 or TRBD2 (6 bases each). Germline CDR1 is LNHDA and CDR2 is SQIVND (reference sequence). The CDR3 is 15 residues long. Trimming removed 4 bases at V and 4 bases at J, with 13 bases between. Here the CDR3 reads CASSNWGASTGELFF. CDR3 DNA: TGTGCCAGTAGTAATTGGGGGGCAAGCACCGGGGAGCTGTTTTTT.

This clonotype was detected many times. CDR3 sequence (DNA): TGTGCCAGCAGCGTCCTCCTTGGGCTAGCGGGAGGTCGATACGCCGGGGAGCTGTTTTTT. Translating gives CASSVLLGLAGGRYAGELFF. This sequence joins TRBV2 and TRBJ2-2; 11 nucleotides match TRBD2. The J segment lost 6 bases and the V segment lost 6 bases, leaving 21 bases of the junction unmatched. The CDR3 is 20 amino acids. Looked up from germline, CDR1 is SNHLY and CDR2 is FYNNEI.

This chain connects TRBV20-1 to TRBJ1-6; TRBD1 matches at 8 bases. Germline trimming cut 2 bases from V and 3 bases from J; bases unmatched to any gene: 3. The CDR3 is 15 amino acids. The germline V gene encodes CDR1 DFQATT and CDR2 SNEGSKA (reference sequence). CDR3 residues: CSARTGQGYNSPLHF. As DNA, the CDR3 is TGCAGTGCTAGAACCGGACAGGGCTATAATTCACCCCTCCACTTT.

This clonotype occurred many times. The chain couples TRBV6-1 to TRBJ1-4, with D perhaps TRBD1 (5 bases). Germline lookup yields CDR1 MNHNS and CDR2 SASEGT. The CDR3 is made up of 15 amino acids. V was pared by 3 bases and J by 9 bases, with 17 bases between. This chain's CDR3 is CASSDLQDGAKKLFF. The CDR3 coding sequence is TGTGCCAGCAGTGACCTACAGGATGGGGCCAAAAAACTGTTTTTT.

This chain uses TRBV28 with TRBJ2-7; 9 bases are a match to TRBD1. V gave up 6 bases and J gave up 1 base; unmatched junction bases: 4. This CDR3 contains 14 residues. Germline V lookup: CDR1 MDHEN, CDR2 SYDVKM. The CDR3 DNA reads TGTGCCAGCAGGGGACAGGGATCTTCCTACGAGCAGTACTTC. It specifies CASRGQGSSYEQYF.

The CDR3 sequence is CAIRHGGGAYEQYF. The DNA of the CDR3 is TGTGCCATCCGCCATGGGGGGGGCGCCTACGAGCAGTACTTC. V usage is TRBV10-3 and J usage is TRBJ2-7, with a possible D match to TRBD2 (7 bases). The V gene lost 8 bases and the J gene lost 2 bases, with 16 bases spanning the gap. This CDR3 spans 14 amino acids. Germline-derived CDR1 and CDR2 are ENHRY and SYGVKD.

The chain joins TRBV9 to TRBJ2-2, with D perhaps being TRBD1 or TRBD2 (5 bases each). CDR3 length: 15 residues. Deletions cut 4 bases from V and 8 bases from J, with 18 bases between. Germline V gene lookup returns CDR1 SGDLS and CDR2 YYNGEE. CDR3 DNA sequence: TGTGCCAGCAGCCCACGTGGGACGGGGCCGGGGGAGCTGTTTTTT. It encodes CASSPRGTGPGELFF.

The rearrangement joins TRBV20-1 to TRBJ2-1; D possibly matches TRBD1 or TRBD2 (5 bases each). The germline CDR1 and CDR2 sequences are DFQATT and SNEGSKA (reference sequence). Trimming took off 0 bases at V and 8 bases at J, with 14 bases between the two ends. The CDR3 contains 14 residues. CDR3 sequence (DNA): TGCAGTGCTAGAGACGGGACCGCTAACGATGAGCAGTTCTTC. Protein product: CSARDGTANDEQFF.

This clonotype was recorded many times. The V call is TRBV3-1, the J call TRBJ2-3, with no clear D. This CDR3 region has 14 residues. The germline V gene has CDR1 LGHDT and CDR2 YNNKEL (reference sequence). Trimming took off 3 bases at V and 6 bases at J, with 13 bases between the two ends. This CDR3 reads CASSQIGSADTQYF. The CDR3 bases are TGTGCCAGCAGCCAGATAGGGTCCGCCGATACGCAGTATTTT.

This clonotype was seen ten or more times. The chain uses TRBV5-4 and TRBJ2-3; 16 positions match TRBD2. Germline lookup yields CDR1 SGHNT and CDR2 YYREEE (reference sequence). The V and J ends lost 4 bases and 4 bases, in that order; junction bases with no gene match: 12. This CDR3 contains 19 residues. The CDR3 here is CASSTGTSGRAGGSDTQYF. As DNA, the CDR3 is TGTGCCAGCAGCACGGGGACTAGCGGGAGGGCCGGAGGATCAGATACGCAGTATTTT.

This clonotype was seen many times. The rearrangement joins TRBV3-1 to TRBJ1-1, with D perhaps matching TRBD1 (5 bases). This CDR3 comprises 15 residues. The ends were cut back, 0 bases at V and 4 bases at J, with 12 bases in the middle. Germline loops: CDR1 LGHDT, CDR2 YNNKEL (reference sequence). The CDR3 is CASSQDRGSLTEAFF. The CDR3, as DNA: TGTGCCAGCAGCCAAGATCGGGGCAGTCTCACTGAAGCTTTCTTT.

This clonotype was observed at least ten times. The gene calls are TRBV7-2 and TRBJ2-7; possible D gene TRBD1, 6 bases. Germline CDR1 reads SGHTA; CDR2 reads FQGNSA. Trimming left V 5 bases short and J 4 bases short, with 9 bases between. CDR3 size: 12 residues. CDR3 DNA sequence: TGTGCCAGCAGCCAGGGGTATTACGAGCAGTACTTC. Protein sequence: CASSQGYYEQYF.

This clonotype was picked up many times. The V gene is TRBV5-1, the J gene TRBJ2-4; D perhaps matches TRBD1 (6 bases). The CDR3 has 15 amino acids. Trimming removed 0 bases from V and 3 bases from J, with 10 bases in between. CDR1 and CDR2 (germline): SGHRS, YFSETQ. The chain's CDR3 is CASSLGGLDKNIQYF. DNA of the CDR3: TGCGCCAGCAGCTTGGGGGGGCTTGACAAAAACATTCAGTACTTC.

This clonotype was seen ten or more times. The chain links TRBV14 to TRBJ2-1, with D perhaps TRBD2 (5 bases). This CDR3 has 16 amino acids. V lost 0 bases and J lost 4, with 13 bases in between. Germline V lookup: CDR1 SGHDN, CDR2 FVKESK. The CDR3 protein is CASSQDRGSWYNEQFF. The CDR3 region has the DNA TGTGCCAGCAGCCAAGATCGAGGGTCTTGGTACAATGAGCAGTTCTTC.

Ten or more counts support this clonotype. The V call is TRBV20-1, the J call TRBJ2-3; D is perhaps TRBD1 or TRBD2 (7 bases each). Germline assignment: CDR1 DFQATT and CDR2 SNEGSKA (reference sequence). CDR3 length: 16 amino acids. The V end lost 1 base, the J end lost 4 bases, and 18 bases lay between the germline ends. This chain's CDR3 is CSARGDPSGGADTQYF. CDR3 nucleotides: TGCAGTGCTAGAGGGGACCCTTCAGGGGGGGCAGATACGCAGTATTTT.

Comment on this clonotype: A read error may account for a junction end that differs from germline. The chain uses TRBV7-2 and TRBJ1-2; possible D gene TRBD1, 5 bases. The germline gives CDR1 SGHTA, CDR2 FQGNSA. This CDR3 contains 12 residues. The CDR3 loop is CASHAGNYGYTF. CDR3 in DNA: TGCGCCAGCCACGCAGGGAACTATGGCTACACCTTC.

This clonotype was counted at least ten times. The genes are TRBV7-3 and TRBJ2-1, with 14 bases fitting TRBD2. This CDR3 has 14 amino acids. CDR1 and CDR2 from the germline V gene are SGHTA and FQGTGA. With V trimmed by 5 bases and J by 12 bases, 6 bases remained unmatched. CDR3 coding DNA: TGTGCCAGCAGCCCAGGACTAGCGGGAGGTCGGCAGTTCTTC. This encodes CASSPGLAGGRQFF.